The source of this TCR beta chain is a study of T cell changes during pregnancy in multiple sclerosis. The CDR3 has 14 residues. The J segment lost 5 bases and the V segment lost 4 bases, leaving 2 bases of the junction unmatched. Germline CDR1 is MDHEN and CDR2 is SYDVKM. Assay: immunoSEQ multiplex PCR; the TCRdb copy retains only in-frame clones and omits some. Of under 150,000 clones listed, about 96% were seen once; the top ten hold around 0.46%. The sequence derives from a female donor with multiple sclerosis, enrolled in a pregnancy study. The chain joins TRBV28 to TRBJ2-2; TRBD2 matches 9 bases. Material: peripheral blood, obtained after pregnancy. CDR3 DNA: TGTGCCAGCAGTTCGGGACTAGCTACCGGGGAGCTGTTTTTT. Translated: CASSSGLATGELFF. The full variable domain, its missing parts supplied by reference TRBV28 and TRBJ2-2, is DVKVTQSSRYLVKRTGEKVFLECVQDMDHENMFWYRQDPGLGLRLIYFSYDVKMKEKGDIPEGYSVSREKKERFSLILESASTNQTSMYLCASSSGLATGELFFGEGSRLTVL.